A single sample is the source of the 6 T cell receptor beta chains below, sequenced in a study of T-cell reconstitution after alpha-beta-depleted transplantation in children (dated by TCRdb to 2015 to 2016). The treatment or condition label here, explained by the study, means: allogeneic hematopoietic cell transplantation with graft depleted of TCRalphabeta T cells and CD19 B cells. Library generation was performed with PCR. The run used an Illumina HiSeq 2500. TCR library preparation used molecular barcoding, with unique molecular identifiers applied to normalize quantification of the TCRbeta repertoire. Using fastp at Q25 and MiXCR, TCRdb reprocessed the public reads and kept productive beta chains. Rows matching on CDR3 protein sequence are summarized as one entry with the most common DNA and genes. The sample table contains approximately 150,000 distinct CDR3 sequences; only one count was recorded for roughly 8.8% of them. Around a sixth of the sample comes from the top ten.

Sample: PBMCs, mostly from graft donor cells, taken 180 days after TCRalphabeta/CD19-depleted stem cell transplant. Every receptor here comes from a female patient between 2 and 15 years old who had a stem cell transplant for congenital amegakaryocytic thrombocytopenia, so the T cells may come from the graft donor.

This clonotype has ten or more counts. The chain uses TRBV5-1 and TRBJ2-5, with D unresolved. Deletions cut 3 bases from V and 0 bases from J, with 6 bases between. The CDR3 extends over 13 amino acids. The germline V gene encodes CDR1 SGHRS and CDR2 YFSETQ. As DNA, the CDR3 is TGCGCCAGCAGCTGGAGTAACCAAGAGACCCAGTACTTC. As protein: CASSWSNQETQYF.

This clonotype was picked up a small number of times. The V and J genes are TRBV5-1 and TRBJ1-1; D not resolved. Germline CDR1 is SGHRS and CDR2 is YFSETQ. Trimming left V 6 bases short and J 5 bases short, with 20 bases between. The CDR3 runs 15 residues. The CDR3 DNA reads as TGCGCCAGCAAAACGCCGCCGACCGGTCGGACTGAAGCTTTCTTT. Amino acids: CASKTPPTGRTEAFF.

This clonotype was seen repeatedly, ten times or more. The rearrangement uses TRBV7-2 and TRBJ1-5; D not resolved. The CDR3 is made up of 15 amino acids. Germline values: CDR1 SGHTA, CDR2 FQGNSA. The ends were cut back, 3 bases at V and 0 bases at J, with 9 bases in the middle. CDR3 amino acids: CASSFTTVSNQPQHF. CDR3 coding DNA: TGTGCCAGCAGCTTCACGACGGTTAGCAATCAGCCCCAGCATTTT.

This clonotype was detected ten times or more. The chain recombines TRBV12-3 or TRBV12-4 with TRBJ2-2, with D possibly TRBD2 on 5 matching bases. CDR3 length: 15 residues. V gave up 1 base and J gave up 8 bases, with 14 bases separating them. CDR3 nucleotides: TGTGCCAGCAGTTTAGGACTATCCGAGAGGGGGGAGCTGTTTTTT. Translation gives CASSLGLSERGELFF.

This clonotype was picked up a small number of times. The chain uses TRBV5-6 and TRBJ2-7; 15 nucleotides agree with TRBD2. The trim removed 4 bases at V and 6 bases at J, leaving 11 bases unmatched. The CDR3 covers 17 residues. The germline V gene encodes CDR1 SGHDT and CDR2 YYEEEE. The CDR3 region has the DNA TGTGCCAGCAGCAGGGGATCCCCGGGACTAGCGGGAGGCGAGCAGTACTTC. It specifies CASSRGSPGLAGGEQYF.

The V and J genes are TRBV18 and TRBJ2-7; 9 bases line up with TRBD1. V was clipped by 1 base and J by 4 bases; unmatched bases: 2. Germline V gene lookup returns CDR1 KGHSH and CDR2 LQKENI. This CDR3 spans 14 amino acids. For the CDR3, the DNA is TGTGCCAGCTCACCACTCGGACAGGGGTACGAGCAGTACTTC. Amino acid sequence: CASSPLGQGYEQYF.